What follows are 22 T cell receptor beta chains derived from one specimen sequenced in a study of T cells in Graves' hyperthyroidism and ophthalmopathy. Amplified regions were TCR beta CDR3 sequences from RNA transcripts. In the first-round RT-PCR of the TCR CDR3, the HTBI primer set was used. Each CDR3 protein gets one entry after TCRdb re-called the multiplex PCR reads with MiXCR. This sample has roughly 240,000 distinct CDR3 sequences; approximately 23% occur once, and the top ten carry around 32%. Sequences were obtained from blood. The source of these receptors is a woman in her 40s with Graves' ophthalmopathy.

This clonotype appeared a few times. A much larger clone is a single base away; this may be a read error. This chain connects TRBV20-1 to TRBJ2-7, with D possibly being TRBD2 (5 bases). This CDR3 has 13 residues. V lost 0 bases to trimming and J lost 3 bases, with 9 bases between them. Germline V CDR1 and CDR2: DFQATT, SNEGSKA (reference sequence). The CDR3 coding sequence is TGCAGTGCTAGAGACCCACTAGTCTACGAGCAGTACTTC. As protein: CSARDPLVYEQYF.

A note on this clonotype: The junction departs from the called germline gene at one end, perhaps through a read error. The CDR3: CAGSLAGVRETRYF. CDR3 DNA sequence: TGTGCCGGCAGCCTAGCGGGAGTAAGGGAGACCCGGTACTTC. The chain has TRBV28 and TRBJ2-5; 10 bases fit TRBD2. Looked up from germline, CDR1 is MDHEN and CDR2 is SYDVKM. This CDR3 region has 14 residues.

Many counts were recorded for this clonotype. This chain connects TRBV7-2 to TRBJ2-7; 11 positions match TRBD2. This CDR3 is 15 amino acids long. The germline CDR1 and CDR2 sequences are SGHTA and FQGNSA. The V and J ends lost 4 bases and 2 bases, in that order; junction bases with no gene match: 4. The CDR3 protein is CASSYGGLAAYEQYF. The DNA for the CDR3 is TGTGCCAGCAGCTATGGGGGACTAGCGGCCTACGAGCAGTACTTC.

J is TRBJ2-7 and V is TRBV27; 8 bases are a match to TRBD1. V lost 5 bases to trimming and J lost 2 bases; unmatched junction nucleotides: 5. Germline V gene lookup returns CDR1 MNHEY and CDR2 SMNVEV (reference sequence). The CDR3 extends over 14 amino acids. CDR3 amino acids: CASSQNRGTYEQYF. The CDR3 DNA reads TGTGCCAGCAGTCAAAACAGGGGGACCTACGAGCAGTACTTC.

This rearrangement joins TRBV6-5 to TRBJ2-7; D is unclear. The V gene's germline CDR1 is MNHEY and CDR2 SVGAGI. The V end lost 2 bases, the J end lost 7 bases, and 12 bases lay between the germline ends. The CDR3 is 13 amino acids. CDR3 loop: CASSYPAKDEQYF. As DNA, the CDR3 is TGTGCCAGCAGTTACCCAGCAAAGGATGAGCAGTACTTC.

This chain links TRBV20-1 with TRBJ1-5; D is ambiguous. Per germline, CDR1 DFQATT and CDR2 SNEGSKA (reference sequence). V was trimmed by 5 bases and J by 0 bases, leaving 8 bases between them. This CDR3 has 13 amino acids. The CDR3 DNA reads as TGCAGTGCTCGCGGGGATAGCAATCAGCCCCAGCATTTT. Its protein is CSARGDSNQPQHF.

There are many counts of this clonotype. The genes are TRBV4-2 and TRBJ1-3, with 8 nucleotides matching TRBD1. After removal of 4 bases from V and 4 bases from J, the junction contained 6 bases not matched to a gene. The CDR3 spans 15 residues. Germline V gene data show CDR1 as LGHNA and CDR2 as YNFKEQ. The CDR3 is CASSLDRGKGNTIYF. The CDR3 nucleotides are TGTGCCAGCAGCCTCGACAGGGGTAAAGGAAACACCATATATTTT.

This clonotype was seen a few times. This clone may be a read error of a much larger clone one base away. This chain uses TRBV20-1 with TRBJ2-7; perhaps TRBD2 as D (6 bases). The CDR3 spans 13 residues. Germline V CDR1 and CDR2: DFQATT, SNEGSKA (reference sequence). Trimming stripped 2 bases from V and 5 bases from J, with 13 bases between. CDR3 sequence (DNA): TGCAGTGCTAGAATCGTCGGGAGCCACGAGCAGTACTTC. Its translation is CSARIVGSHEQYF.

This clonotype has a count of ten or more. This chain uses TRBV10-2 with TRBJ2-5; no clear D. Looked up from germline, CDR1 is WSHSY and CDR2 is SAAADI. CDR3 length: 13 amino acids. Trimming pared 1 base from V and 2 bases from J, leaving 5 bases between. The CDR3 loop is CASSELEQETQYF. Here the CDR3 DNA reads TGCGCCAGCAGTGAGTTGGAGCAAGAGACCCAGTACTTC.

To note about this clonotype: Possible read error: a much larger clone is one base away. The gene calls are TRBV5-4 and TRBJ2-2; possibly TRBD1 for D (6 bases). Trimming pared 0 bases from V and 3 bases from J, leaving 18 bases between. The CDR3 runs 18 residues. The germline gives CDR1 SGHNT, CDR2 YYREEE (reference sequence). CDR3 DNA sequence: TGTGCCAGCAGCTTGGAGGCCGGGACAACTGCGTACACCGGGGAGCTGTTTTTT. It encodes CASSLEAGTTAYTGELFF.

V gene TRBV30 combines with J gene TRBJ2-7; D ambiguous. The CDR3 sequence is 14 residues long. CDR1 and CDR2 (germline): GTSNPN, SVGIG (reference sequence). V was cut by 3 bases and J by 2 bases, with 14 bases left in between. DNA of the CDR3: TGTGCCTGGAGAGACGGGCTCCGGACCTACGAGCAGTACTTC. It is translated as CAWRDGLRTYEQYF.

This clonotype was recorded at least ten times. The chain employs TRBV29-1 and TRBJ1-3; D is undetermined. Trimming shortened V by 4 bases and J by 1 base, and 8 bases separated the two germline ends. The CDR3 extends over 13 amino acids. In germline, CDR1 is SQVTM, CDR2 ANQGSEA. The chain's CDR3 is CSVGTASGNTIYF. The CDR3 DNA is TGCAGCGTTGGGACGGCTTCTGGAAACACCATATATTTT. The entire variable domain, with the rest obtained from reference TRBV29-1 and TRBJ1-3, is as follows: SAVISQKPSRDICQRGTSLTIQCQVDSQVTMMFWYRQQPGQSLTLIATANQGSEATYESGFVIDKFPISRPNLTFSTLTVSNMSPEDSSIYLCSVGTASGNTIYFGEGSWLTVV.

This clonotype was detected ten times or more. The CDR3 sequence is CASTGEGRGNTEAFF. The CDR3 bases are TGTGCCAGCACGGGGGAGGGGAGGGGTAACACTGAAGCTTTCTTT. This sequence joins TRBV28 and TRBJ1-1; perhaps TRBD1 as D (5 bases). The length of the CDR3 is 15 residues. Germline values: CDR1 MDHEN, CDR2 SYDVKM. Trimming took off 7 bases at V and 2 bases at J, with 17 bases between the two ends.

This clonotype showed up many times. The chain joins TRBV27 to TRBJ2-4; TRBD2 matches at 9 bases. V lost 6 bases, J lost 3 bases, and 6 bases stayed unmatched. From germline, CDR1 is MNHEY and CDR2 SMNVEV (reference sequence). This CDR3 is 15 amino acids long. The CDR3 DNA sequence: TGTGCCAGCAGCCTTGCGGGAGGGTTCAAAAACATTCAGTACTTC. It encodes CASSLAGGFKNIQYF.

This clonotype was picked up many times. The genes are TRBV30 and TRBJ2-7, with D perhaps TRBD1 (6 bases). The CDR3 loop spans 11 amino acids. Germline CDR1 reads GTSNPN; CDR2 reads SVGIG (reference sequence). Deletions cut 3 bases from V and 7 bases from J, with 10 bases between. CDR3 sequence (DNA): TGTGCCTGGAGCACAGGGTCGGAGCAGTACTTC. This encodes CAWSTGSEQYF. The variable domain in full, completed from reference TRBV30 and TRBJ2-7, reads SQTIHQWPATLVQPVGSPLSLECTVEGTSNPNLYWYRQAAGRGLQLLFYSVGIGQISSEVPQNLSASRPQDRQFILSSKKLLLSDSGFYLCAWSTGSEQYFGPGTRLTVT.

This chain uses TRBV2 with TRBJ2-5, with 11 bases identical to TRBD2. Germline-derived CDR1 and CDR2 are SNHLY and FYNNEI. V dropped 7 bases and J dropped 4; count of bases not matched to a gene: 14. The CDR3 is made up of 17 amino acids. The CDR3 protein is CASKRGSSGRSGETQYF. For the CDR3, the DNA is TGTGCCAGCAAGCGCGGGTCTAGCGGGAGGAGTGGAGAGACCCAGTACTTC.

This clonotype was detected many times. The rearrangement joins TRBV28 to TRBJ2-7; a weak D match, TRBD1 (6 bases). The CDR3 sequence is 13 residues long. Germline loops: CDR1 MDHEN, CDR2 SYDVKM. Trimming removed 6 bases from V and 7 bases from J, with 16 bases in between. The CDR3 sequence: CASRSSGQSEQYF. CDR3 coding DNA: TGTGCCAGCAGATCCTCGGGACAAAGTGAGCAGTACTTC. Complete variable domain (other parts from reference TRBV28 and TRBJ2-7): DVKVTQSSRYLVKRTGEKVFLECVQDMDHENMFWYRQDPGLGLRLIYFSYDVKMKEKGDIPEGYSVSREKKERFSLILESASTNQTSMYLCASRSSGQSEQYFGPGTRLTVT.

This clonotype was seen repeatedly, ten times or more. CDR3 residues: CASSPGNTQYF. In DNA, the CDR3 is TGTGCCAGCAGCCCCGGGAATACGCAGTATTTT. The J gene is TRBJ2-3, the V gene TRBV12-3 or TRBV12-4, with TRBD2 as a possible D gene (5 bases). The CDR3 spans 11 residues. Trimming shortened V by 6 bases and J by 7 bases, and 8 bases separated the two germline ends.

This clonotype occurred many times. This chain connects TRBV7-2 to TRBJ1-2; possibly TRBD1 for D (5 bases). Per germline, CDR1 SGHTA and CDR2 FQGNSA. V lost 5 bases, J lost 2 bases, and 12 bases lay in between. The CDR3 spans 14 residues. For the CDR3, the DNA is TGTGCCAGCAGCAGAGGGGCAGAGAACTATGGCTACACCTTC. Protein sequence: CASSRGAENYGYTF.

This clonotype was observed at least ten times. The chain uses TRBV30 and TRBJ1-2; the D gene is possibly TRBD1 (6 bases). This CDR3 contains 12 residues. The ends were cut back, 3 bases at V and 4 bases at J, with 9 bases in the middle. CDR1 and CDR2 (germline): GTSNPN, SVGIG (reference sequence). DNA of the CDR3: TGTGCCTGGAGGCAGGGGAGCTATGGCTACACCTTC. Its translation is CAWRQGSYGYTF.

In this sample, this clonotype turned up many times. The chain has TRBV6-1 and TRBJ1-2; a possible D gene is TRBD1 (5 bases). Trimming shortened V by 6 bases and J by 3 bases, and 14 bases separated the two germline ends. Germline V gives CDR1 MNHNS, CDR2 SASEGT. This CDR3 spans 14 amino acids. CDR3 protein: CASSFRGGDYGYTF. Written as DNA, the CDR3 is TGTGCCAGCAGCTTTCGCGGGGGTGACTATGGCTACACCTTC.

The table lists this clonotype with many counts. The chain links TRBV29-1 to TRBJ2-7; perhaps TRBD2 as D (6 bases). Germline V gene sequence: CDR1 SQVTM, CDR2 ANQGSEA. V gave up 0 bases and J gave up 0 bases, with 9 bases separating them. CDR3 length: 14 residues. The CDR3 sequence: CSVEDGGTSYEQYF. The CDR3 DNA reads TGCAGCGTTGAAGATGGAGGGACCTCCTACGAGCAGTACTTC.